This entry concerns a single T cell receptor beta chain. Its antigen is as yet unknown. The record originates from a study of cytomegalovirus exposure and HLA in healthy donors. Germline-derived CDR1 and CDR2 are SNHLY and FYNNEI. CDR3 length equals 13 residues. The V and J ends lost 6 bases and 5 bases, in that order; junction bases with no gene match: 6. Whole-study results and caveats: HLA allele associations emerged for some 16,000 TCR beta sequences in a later analysis, at 0.05 false discovery rate. Rarity marked most TCR sequences, yet some public TCRs occurred in many donors. Most subjects' HLA-A and HLA-B alleles were reportedly predicted from TCR beta sequences. Later work found most CMV-associated TCR beta chains apparently HLA-restricted.

PCR used 60 Vbeta primers and 13 Jbeta primers. Profiled with immunoSEQ multiplex PCR; TCRdb holds only in-frame clones, not every one. The top ten clones hold 14% of a sample with 90,000 to 120,000 clones, around 72% of them seen once. Sequenced sample: PBMCs. V usage is TRBV2 and J usage is TRBJ1-2, with 7 bases fitting TRBD1. This clonotype originated in a woman in her thirties or forties in good health and CMV-seropositive. CDR3 sequence: CASRYGTDYGYTF. In DNA, the CDR3 is TGTGCCAGCAGGTATGGGACAGATTATGGCTACACCTTC.